This entry features one T cell receptor beta chain sequence. What antigen it recognizes has not been identified. Base quality data are lacking; no much larger clone is found one base away. Profiling of TCR beta VDJ combinations and CDR3 sequences used genomic DNA as the template. An Illumina HiSeq 2000 was used for TCR repertoire sequencing. In the authors' own workflow: TRBV/TRBJ rearrangement plots, CDR3 size and DJ length profiles, and Simpson's diversity index were used to evaluate the repertoires. The most abundant DNA sequence in the deep sequencing data was taken as the immunodominant clone. CDR3 amino acid sequences were screened for sharing across subjects and were compared with published repertoires and the VDJdb database. TCRdb handled the public reads itself, with Q25 trimming in fastp and clone calling in MiXCR, and kept productive beta chains. One record per CDR3 amino acid sequence lists the most common genes and DNA. These V and J calls originate from TCRdb's pipeline instead of the authors' own analysis. This sample gives roughly 160,000 distinct CDR3 sequences in total; about 45% of them show up just once. The ten largest make up around 2.9% of the sample.

Flow cytometry had shown CD8+CD57+ cell expansion in the patients selected for sequencing. All patients had severe acquired aplastic anemia diagnosed by International Study of Aplastic Anemia and Agranulocytosis and Camitta criteria. Patients had received no therapy at the time of blood sampling. In the study, sorted CD4+ and CD8+ blood T cells from patients with severe aplastic anemia and from healthy subjects underwent deep sequencing of TCR repertoires. Patients were enrolled in the USA under clinicaltrials.gov protocols 00001620, 01623167, 00001397, 00071045, 00081523 and 00961064. Ficoll-Paque density gradient centrifugation was used to isolate peripheral blood mononuclear cells. CD4+ and CD8+ T cells were sorted by FACS or magnetic beads before DNA extraction. This sample was included in a study of CD8+CD57+ T cells in acquired aplastic anemia (dated by TCRdb to the late 2010s). Notes on the research overall: A mean of around 3.3 ug of DNA, ranging from roughly 0.19 to 27.4 ug, was extracted from sorted CD4+ and CD8+ cells. CD8+CD57+ expansion was defined as a frequency above the mean frequency observed in healthy subjects.

General findings and caveats noted by the study authors: Although some 28 CD8+ CDR3 sequences were shared by patients and controls, these sequences appeared highly expressed in patients and within the immunodominant clones of patients. Between patients and healthy controls, no significant difference in CD8+ Simpson's diversity was found (P=0.060).

This TCR was recovered from a human donor with aplastic anemia. Source material: sorted CD4+, CD8+, or CD8+CD57+ T cells (not recorded which) from PBMCs.

The DNA sequence follows: TGTGCCATCAGTGAGCCAACCCTGGCGGGGAAGGAGACCCAGTACTTC. This gives the protein CAISEPTLAGKETQYF. The rearranged chain carries TRBV10-3 and TRBJ2-5, and possibly TRBD2, on 6 matching bases. Measured from the cysteine to the phenylalanine, the CDR3 is 16 residues long. Only CDR3 DNA is held: 48 bases, read in frame from base 1. The CDR1 and CDR2 encoded by the germline V gene are ENHRY and SYGVKD. V is cut by 2 bases and J by 5 bases, and the space between the germline ends is 18 bases.